Shown below are 9 T cell receptor beta chains from a single sample sequenced in a study of identical twins. TCRdb re-derived calls from the 5' RACE reads in MiXCR, one entry per CDR3 protein. Here the sample spans around 240,000 distinct CDR3 sequences, under 12% being singletons. Input material: memory T cells sorted from blood. These TCRs come from a man between 50 and 59 years old in good health.

This sequence joins TRBV20-1 and TRBJ1-5; TRBD1 is a possible D gene (6 bases). The germline V gene encodes CDR1 DFQATT and CDR2 SNEGSKA (reference sequence). V shed 6 bases and J shed 8 bases, with 14 bases lying between them. The CDR3 consists of 12 residues. As DNA, the CDR3 is TGCAGTGCCGGTGACAGGTCTGAGCCCCAGCATTTT. It codes for CSAGDRSEPQHF.

This clonotype was counted only a few times. The V call is TRBV5-1, the J call TRBJ1-1; 7 bases are shared with TRBD1. The CDR3 covers 12 residues. After removal of 4 bases from V and 10 bases from J, the junction contained 7 bases not matched to a gene. CDR1 SGHRS and CDR2 YFSETQ come from the germline V gene. CDR3 nucleotides: TGCGCCAGCAGCCCGGGGACAGTAGGAGCTTTCTTT. Translating gives CASSPGTVGAFF.

This clonotype was seen at least ten times. V and J are TRBV5-1 and TRBJ2-2; D not certain. Germline V gives CDR1 SGHRS, CDR2 YFSETQ. V was cut by 1 base and J by 0 bases, with 10 bases left in between. The CDR3 length is 16 residues. CDR3 coding DNA: TGCGCCAGCAGCTTGTACGCGGCTACGAACACCGGGGAGCTGTTTTTT. Translating gives CASSLYAATNTGELFF.

This rearrangement joins TRBV9 to TRBJ2-1, with 8 bases aligning to TRBD2. Germline CDR1 is SGDLS and CDR2 is YYNGEE. The V gene end was trimmed by 3 bases and the J gene end by 2 bases; junction bases not matched to a gene: 4. This CDR3 has 15 amino acids. The CDR3 spells CASSEGLGTYNEQFF. The CDR3 nucleotides read TGTGCCAGCAGCGAGGGACTAGGGACCTACAATGAGCAGTTCTTC. Based on the CDR3 plus reference TRBV9 and TRBJ2-1, the full variable domain is DSGVTQTPKHLITATGQRVTLRCSPRSGDLSVYWYQQSLDQGLQFLIQYYNGEERAKGNILERFSAQQFPDLHSELNLSSLELGDSALYFCASSEGLGTYNEQFFGPGTRLTVL.

The chain employs TRBV20-1 and TRBJ2-7, with D unclear. V lost 6 bases, J lost 3 bases, and 9 bases lay in between. Germline-derived CDR1 and CDR2 are DFQATT and SNEGSKA (reference sequence). The CDR3 is 11 residues long. CDR3 loop: CSANGIYEQYF. DNA for the CDR3: TGCAGTGCCAATGGCATCTACGAGCAGTACTTC.

This clonotype was counted between two and nine times. A junction boundary mismatches the germline segment, possibly from a read error. The V call is TRBV6-1, the J call TRBJ1-1, with D hard to call. This CDR3 contains 11 residues. Germline V gives CDR1 MNHNS, CDR2 SASEGT. CDR3 in amino acids: CATSANTEAFF. The CDR3 nucleotides are TGTGCCACCAGTGCAAACACTGAAGCTTTCTTT.

This clonotype has more than one count but fewer than ten. The chain carries TRBV11-3 and TRBJ2-7; the D gene could be TRBD1 or TRBD2 (5 bases each). Between the trimmed V and J ends, which lost 5 bases and 7 bases, there was a span of 12 bases. Germline CDR1 SGHNT, CDR2 YENEEA. The CDR3 spans 12 residues. CDR3 sequence: CASSPGWGEQYF. In DNA form, the CDR3 reads TGTGCCAGCAGCCCAGGATGGGGGGAGCAGTACTTC.

This clonotype appeared a few times. This chain connects TRBV28 to TRBJ1-3, with D unresolved. V was pared by 1 base and J by 0 bases, with 10 bases between. The CDR3 covers 16 residues. Germline CDR1 MDHEN, CDR2 SYDVKM. CDR3 DNA sequence: TGTGCCAGCAGTTTATACCCTCTACTCTCTGGAAACACCATATATTTT. Residues: CASSLYPLLSGNTIYF.

This clonotype was picked up many times. V usage is TRBV7-7 and J usage is TRBJ2-2; no firm D call. Trimming cost V 1 base and J 2 bases, with 2 bases left between them. The germline V gene encodes CDR1 SSHAT and CDR2 FNYEAQ (reference sequence). The CDR3 covers 13 residues. CDR3 protein: CASSLDNTGELFF. DNA for the CDR3: TGTGCCAGCAGCTTAGATAACACCGGGGAGCTGTTTTTT.